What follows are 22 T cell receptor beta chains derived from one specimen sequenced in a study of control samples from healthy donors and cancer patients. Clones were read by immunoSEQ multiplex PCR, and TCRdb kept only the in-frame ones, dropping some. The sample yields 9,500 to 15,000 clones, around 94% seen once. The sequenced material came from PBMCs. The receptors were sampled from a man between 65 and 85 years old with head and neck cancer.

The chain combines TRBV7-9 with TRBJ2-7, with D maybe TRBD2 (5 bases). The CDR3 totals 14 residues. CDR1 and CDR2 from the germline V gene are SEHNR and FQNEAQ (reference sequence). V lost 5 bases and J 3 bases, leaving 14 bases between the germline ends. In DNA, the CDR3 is TGTGCCAGCAGCCTTCGACCAGAGGGCTACGAGCAGTACTTC. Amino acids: CASSLRPEGYEQYF.

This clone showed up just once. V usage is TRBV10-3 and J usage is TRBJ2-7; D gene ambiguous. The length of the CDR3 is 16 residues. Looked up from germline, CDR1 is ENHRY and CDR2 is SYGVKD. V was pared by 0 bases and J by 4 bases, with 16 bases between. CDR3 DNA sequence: TGTGCCATCAGTGAGTCCCCCTCGTCCGTCATTTACGAGCAGTACTTC. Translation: CAISESPSSVIYEQYF.

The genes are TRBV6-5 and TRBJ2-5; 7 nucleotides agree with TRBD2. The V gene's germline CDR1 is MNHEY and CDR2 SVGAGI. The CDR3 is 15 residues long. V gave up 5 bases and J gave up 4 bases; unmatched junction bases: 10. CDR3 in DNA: TGTGCCAGCAGTCCGGGGGGTACAGGCCGAGAGACCCAGTACTTC. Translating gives CASSPGGTGRETQYF.

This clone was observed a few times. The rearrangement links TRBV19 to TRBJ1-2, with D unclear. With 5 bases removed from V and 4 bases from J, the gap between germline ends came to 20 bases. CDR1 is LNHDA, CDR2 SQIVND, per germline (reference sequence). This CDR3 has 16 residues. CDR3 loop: CASSESGLGVGYGYTF. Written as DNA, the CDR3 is TGTGCCAGTAGTGAGTCAGGCTTGGGAGTCGGCTATGGCTACACCTTC.

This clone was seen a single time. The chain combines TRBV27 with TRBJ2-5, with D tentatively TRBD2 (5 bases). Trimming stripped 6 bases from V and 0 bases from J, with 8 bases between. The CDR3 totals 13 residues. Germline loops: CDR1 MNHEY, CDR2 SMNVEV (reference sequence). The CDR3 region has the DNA TGTGCCAGCAGGTCGACTAACCAAGAGACCCAGTACTTC. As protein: CASRSTNQETQYF.

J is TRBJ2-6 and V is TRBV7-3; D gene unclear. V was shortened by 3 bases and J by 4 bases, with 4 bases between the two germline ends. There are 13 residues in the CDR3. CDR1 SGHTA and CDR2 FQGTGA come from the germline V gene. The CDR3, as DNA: TGTGCCAGCAGCTTGGGCGGGGCCAACGTCCTGACTTTC. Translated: CASSLGGANVLTF.

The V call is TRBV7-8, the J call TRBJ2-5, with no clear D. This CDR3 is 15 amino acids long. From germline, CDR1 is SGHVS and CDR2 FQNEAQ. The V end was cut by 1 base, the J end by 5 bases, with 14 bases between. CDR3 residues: CASSLGVTPGETQYF. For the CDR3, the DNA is TGTGCCAGCAGCTTAGGGGTGACTCCTGGGGAGACCCAGTACTTC. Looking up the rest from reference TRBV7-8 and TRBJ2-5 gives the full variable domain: GAGVSQSPRYKVAKRGQDVALRCDPISGHVSLFWYQQALGQGPEFLTYFQNEAQLDKSGLPSDRFFAERPEGSVSTLKIQRTQQEDSAVYLCASSLGVTPGETQYFGPGTRLLVL.

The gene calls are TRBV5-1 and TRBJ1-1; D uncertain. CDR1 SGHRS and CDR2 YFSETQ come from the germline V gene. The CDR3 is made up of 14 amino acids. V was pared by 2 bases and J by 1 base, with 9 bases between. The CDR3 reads CASSLGQANTEAFF. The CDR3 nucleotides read TGCGCCAGCAGCTTAGGGCAGGCGAACACTGAAGCTTTCTTT.

In DNA form, the CDR3 reads TGCGCCAGCAGCTTGGAACTAGTGGGCAGGGATACGCAGTATTTT. This sequence encodes CASSLELVGRDTQYF. The chain is built from TRBV5-1 and TRBJ2-3, with a tentative D call TRBD2 (5 bases). The ends were cut back, 0 bases at V and 6 bases at J, with 14 bases in the middle. The CDR3 spans 15 residues. Per germline, CDR1 SGHRS and CDR2 YFSETQ.

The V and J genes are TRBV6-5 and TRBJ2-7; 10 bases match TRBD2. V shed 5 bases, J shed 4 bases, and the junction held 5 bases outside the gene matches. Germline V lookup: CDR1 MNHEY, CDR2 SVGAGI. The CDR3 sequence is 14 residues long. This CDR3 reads CASSLAGAPYEQYF. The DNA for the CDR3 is TGTGCCAGCAGTCTAGCGGGGGCGCCGTACGAGCAGTACTTC.

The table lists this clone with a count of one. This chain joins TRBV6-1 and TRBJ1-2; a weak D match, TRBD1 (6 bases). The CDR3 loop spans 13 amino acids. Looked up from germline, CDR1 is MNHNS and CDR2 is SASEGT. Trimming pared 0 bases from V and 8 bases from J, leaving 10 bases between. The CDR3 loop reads CASSEAFDRGYTF. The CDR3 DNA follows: TGTGCCAGCAGTGAAGCGTTTGACAGGGGCTACACCTTC.

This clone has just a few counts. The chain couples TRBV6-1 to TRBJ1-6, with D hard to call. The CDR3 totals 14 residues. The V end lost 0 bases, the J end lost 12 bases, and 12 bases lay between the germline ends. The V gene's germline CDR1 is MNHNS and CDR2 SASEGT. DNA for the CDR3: TGTGCCAGCAGTGAAGCGGGAACACCTGTACCCCTCCACTTT. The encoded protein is CASSEAGTPVPLHF.

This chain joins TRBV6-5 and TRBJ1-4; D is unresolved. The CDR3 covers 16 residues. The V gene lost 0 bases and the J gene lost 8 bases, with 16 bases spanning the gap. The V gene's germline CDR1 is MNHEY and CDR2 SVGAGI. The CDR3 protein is CASSYSSGEFGEKLFF. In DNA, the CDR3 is TGTGCCAGCAGTTACTCCTCCGGGGAATTTGGCGAAAAACTGTTTTTT.

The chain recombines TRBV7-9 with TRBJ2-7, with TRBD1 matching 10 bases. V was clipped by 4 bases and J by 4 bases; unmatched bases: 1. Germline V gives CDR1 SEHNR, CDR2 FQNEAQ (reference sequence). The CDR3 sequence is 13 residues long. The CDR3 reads CASSWDRGYEQYF. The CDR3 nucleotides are TGTGCCAGCAGCTGGGACAGGGGATACGAGCAGTACTTC. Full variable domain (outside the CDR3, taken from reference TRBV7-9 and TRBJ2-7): DTGVSQNPRHKITKRGQNVTFRCDPISEHNRLYWYRQTLGQGPEFLTYFQNEAQLEKSRLLSDRFSAERPKGSFSTLEIQRTEQGDSAMYLCASSWDRGYEQYFGPGTRLTVT.

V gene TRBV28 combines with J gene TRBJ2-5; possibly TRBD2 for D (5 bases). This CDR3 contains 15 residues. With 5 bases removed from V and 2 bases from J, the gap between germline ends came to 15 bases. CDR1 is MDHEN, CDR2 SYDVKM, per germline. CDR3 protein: CASSRRVGVQETQYF. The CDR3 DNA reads TGTGCCAGCAGTCGGCGGGTAGGAGTGCAAGAGACCCAGTACTTC. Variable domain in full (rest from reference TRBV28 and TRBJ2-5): DVKVTQSSRYLVKRTGEKVFLECVQDMDHENMFWYRQDPGLGLRLIYFSYDVKMKEKGDIPEGYSVSREKKERFSLILESASTNQTSMYLCASSRRVGVQETQYFGPGTRLLVL.

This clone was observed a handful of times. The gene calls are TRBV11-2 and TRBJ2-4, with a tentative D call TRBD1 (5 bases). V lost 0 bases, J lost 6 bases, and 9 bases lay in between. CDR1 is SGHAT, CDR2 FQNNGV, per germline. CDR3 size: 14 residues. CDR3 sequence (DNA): TGTGCCAGCAGCTTAGACCGACAGCTAAACATTCAGTACTTC. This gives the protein CASSLDRQLNIQYF.

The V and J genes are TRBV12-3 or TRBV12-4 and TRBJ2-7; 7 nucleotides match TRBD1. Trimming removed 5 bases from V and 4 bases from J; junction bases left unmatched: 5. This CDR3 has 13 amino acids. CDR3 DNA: TGTGCCAGCAGTAAGACAGGGTTTTACGAGCAGTACTTC. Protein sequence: CASSKTGFYEQYF.

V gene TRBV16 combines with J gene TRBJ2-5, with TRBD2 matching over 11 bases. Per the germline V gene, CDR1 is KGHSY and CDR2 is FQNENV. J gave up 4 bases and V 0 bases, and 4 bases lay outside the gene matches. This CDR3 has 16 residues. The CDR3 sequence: CASSQSGLAGRETQYF. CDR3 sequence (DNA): TGTGCCAGCAGCCAATCAGGACTAGCGGGTAGAGAGACCCAGTACTTC.

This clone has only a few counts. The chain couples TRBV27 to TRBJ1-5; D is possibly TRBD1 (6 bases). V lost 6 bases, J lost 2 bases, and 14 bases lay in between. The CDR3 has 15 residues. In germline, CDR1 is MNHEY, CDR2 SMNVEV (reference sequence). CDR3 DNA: TGTGCCAGCAGCCGCGGACACAGGGGCAATCAGCCCCAGCATTTT. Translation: CASSRGHRGNQPQHF.

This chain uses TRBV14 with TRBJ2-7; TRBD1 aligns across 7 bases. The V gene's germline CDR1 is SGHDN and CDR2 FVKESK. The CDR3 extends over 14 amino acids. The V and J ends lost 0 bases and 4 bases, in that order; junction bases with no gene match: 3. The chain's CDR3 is CASSQESRGYEQYF. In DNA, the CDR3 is TGTGCCAGCAGCCAAGAGTCCAGGGGGTACGAGCAGTACTTC.

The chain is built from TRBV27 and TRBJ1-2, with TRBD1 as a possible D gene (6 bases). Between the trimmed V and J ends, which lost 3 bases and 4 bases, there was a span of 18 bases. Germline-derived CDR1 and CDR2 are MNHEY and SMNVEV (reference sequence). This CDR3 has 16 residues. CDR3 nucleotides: TGTGCCAGCAGTTTTCGGCAGGGGCATCTAGGCTATGGCTACACCTTC. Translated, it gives CASSFRQGHLGYGYTF.

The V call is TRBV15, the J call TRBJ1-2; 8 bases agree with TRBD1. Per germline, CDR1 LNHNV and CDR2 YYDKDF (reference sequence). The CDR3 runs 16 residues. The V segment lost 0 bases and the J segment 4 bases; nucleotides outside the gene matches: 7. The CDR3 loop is CATSRDDRGSGYGYTF. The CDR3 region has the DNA TGTGCCACCAGCAGAGACGACAGGGGATCGGGCTATGGCTACACCTTC.